A selection of T cell receptor beta chains follows, all from one sample in a study of OX40 agonist ivuxolimab in advanced cancers. Here immunoSEQ multiplex PCR was the method, and the copy in TCRdb shows in-frame clones only, minus some. This table has 77,000 or so clones, 89% appearing once. The material was CD4+ or CD8+ T cells sorted from blood, obtained in a trial of the OX40 agonist ivuxolimab. The receptor source for this set is an adult with an advanced solid tumor such as melanoma, head and neck, liver or kidney cancer. Each CDR3 is given with its conserved first and last residue. D genes are given only for firm matches.

-	TRBV7-9	TRBJ1-5	12	CASSIGGGPEHF
-	TRBV19	TRBJ1-5	15	CASSIATHSNQPQHF
TRBD2	TRBV7-3	TRBJ2-2	18	CASSLRSPAGVKTGELFF
TRBD2	TRBV9	TRBJ2-1	12	CASSDSGRGQFF
-	TRBV13	TRBJ2-1	12	CASSSPGPPQFF
TRBD1	TRBV18	TRBJ2-1	17	CASSPYQGESSYNEQFF
-	TRBV7-2	TRBJ2-7	14	CASSNKGDSYEQYF
TRBD2	TRBV7-9	TRBJ2-3	18	CASSPAGTSATSTDTQYF
-	TRBV7-7	TRBJ2-5	15	CASSRGGSGAETQYF
-	TRBV5-1	TRBJ1-6	13	CASRPDTDSPLHF
TRBD2	TRBV4-1	TRBJ2-4	18	CASSQGKAGGLAKNIQYF
TRBD1	TRBV5-1	TRBJ2-5	14	CASSLLGTEETQYF
TRBD1	TRBV5-4	TRBJ1-2	17	CASIYGPGTGGVGGYTF
TRBD1	TRBV5-1	TRBJ1-4	14	CASSLGTGVGKLFF
TRBD1	TRBV5-4	TRBJ1-2	15	CASSFLDRGEGGYTF
-	TRBV19	TRBJ1-1	14	CASLQWGSNTEAFF
-	TRBV5-1	TRBJ2-1	13	CASSFQELNEQFF
TRBD2	TRBV7-9	TRBJ2-7	15	CASSLEGTIRYEQYF
-	TRBV27	TRBJ1-4	14	CASSSGGGDEKLFF
-	TRBV29-1	TRBJ2-1	13	CSGTRQTYNEQFF
TRBD1	TRBV12-5	TRBJ1-3	15	CASGLVTGEGNTIYF
TRBD2	TRBV2	TRBJ2-7	15	CASRRLAGETYEQYF
TRBD1	TRBV19	TRBJ2-1	14	CASSALGQVNEQFF
-	TRBV5-1	TRBJ2-7	15	CASSLSWGRVSEQYF
-	TRBV2	TRBJ1-1	14	CASCREGGNTEAFF
TRBD2	TRBV6-5	TRBJ2-7	14	CASSSPAGGHEQYF
TRBD1	TRBV15	TRBJ1-4	17	CATSRAALGQGSEKLFF
-	TRBV29-1	TRBJ1-6	12	CSAGGAGSPLHF
TRBD1	TRBV10-2	TRBJ1-4	16	CASSGRGGSANEKLFF
-	TRBV4-1	TRBJ1-1	13	CASSQNGFTEAFF
TRBD1	TRBV20-1	TRBJ1-1	11	CSASRGSEAFF
-	TRBV2	TRBJ2-5	13	CASSGGGVQTQYF
-	TRBV18	TRBJ2-7	12	CASSLGTSEQYF
-	TRBV19	TRBJ1-2	14	CASTLREVGYGYTF
TRBD1	TRBV6-5	TRBJ1-2	13	CASSFTGEEGYTF
-	TRBV28	TRBJ1-2	14	CASSLFDPGYGYTF
-	TRBV4-1	TRBJ2-1	17	CASSQAILVTRNNEQFF
-	TRBV29-1	TRBJ1-4	15	CSVVDPVRTNEKLFF
-	TRBV29-1	TRBJ2-3	12	CSVGRSTDTQYF
TRBD1	TRBV6-5	TRBJ1-2	15	CASRLGQGASYGYTF
-	TRBV19	TRBJ2-1	13	CASSIQTLNEQFF